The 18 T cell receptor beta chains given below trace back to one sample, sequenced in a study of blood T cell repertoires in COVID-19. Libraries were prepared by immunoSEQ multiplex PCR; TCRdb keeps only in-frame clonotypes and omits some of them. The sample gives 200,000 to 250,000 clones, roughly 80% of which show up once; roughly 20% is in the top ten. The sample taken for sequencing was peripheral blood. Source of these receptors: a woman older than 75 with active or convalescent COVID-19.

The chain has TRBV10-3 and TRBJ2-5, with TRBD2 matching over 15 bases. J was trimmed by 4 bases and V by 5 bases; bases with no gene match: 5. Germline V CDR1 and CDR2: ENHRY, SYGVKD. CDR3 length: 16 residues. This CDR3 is CAISPGLAGGSETQYF. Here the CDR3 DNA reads TGTGCCATCAGTCCGGGACTAGCGGGGGGCTCAGAGACCCAGTACTTC.

CDR3 nucleotides: TGTGCCAGCAGCTTGGGACTAGCGGGAGTTGGAGAGACCCAGTACTTC. Translated, it gives CASSLGLAGVGETQYF. The chain combines TRBV5-4 with TRBJ2-5, with TRBD2 identical over 12 bases. Trimming took 0 bases from V and 4 from J; bases not matched to a gene: 4. The CDR3 sequence is 16 residues long. Germline V gives CDR1 SGHNT, CDR2 YYREEE (reference sequence).

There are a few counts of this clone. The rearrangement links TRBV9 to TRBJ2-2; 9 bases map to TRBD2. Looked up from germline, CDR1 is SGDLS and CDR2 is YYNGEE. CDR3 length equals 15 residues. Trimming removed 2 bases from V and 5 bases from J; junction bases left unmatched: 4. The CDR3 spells CASSVSGSVTGELFF. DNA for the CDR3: TGTGCCAGCAGCGTTAGCGGGAGCGTAACCGGGGAGCTGTTTTTT.

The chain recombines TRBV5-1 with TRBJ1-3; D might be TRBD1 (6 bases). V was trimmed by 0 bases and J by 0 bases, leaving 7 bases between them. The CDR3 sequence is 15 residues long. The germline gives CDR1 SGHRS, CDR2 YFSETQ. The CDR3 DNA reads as TGCGCCAGCAGCTTGGCAGGGGCCTCTGGAAACACCATATATTTT. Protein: CASSLAGASGNTIYF.

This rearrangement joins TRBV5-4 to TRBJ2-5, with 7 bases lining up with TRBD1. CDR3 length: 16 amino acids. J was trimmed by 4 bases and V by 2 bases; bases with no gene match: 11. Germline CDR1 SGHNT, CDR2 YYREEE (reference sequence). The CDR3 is CASSLGDSNIRETQYF. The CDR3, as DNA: TGTGCCAGCAGCTTAGGGGACAGTAATATCCGAGAGACCCAGTACTTC.

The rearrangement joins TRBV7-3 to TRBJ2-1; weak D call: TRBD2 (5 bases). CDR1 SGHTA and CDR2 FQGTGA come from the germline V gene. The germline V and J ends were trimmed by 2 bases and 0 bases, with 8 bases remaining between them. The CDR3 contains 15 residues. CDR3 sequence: CASSLYRDSYNEQFF. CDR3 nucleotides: TGTGCCAGCAGCTTATACCGGGACTCCTACAATGAGCAGTTCTTC.

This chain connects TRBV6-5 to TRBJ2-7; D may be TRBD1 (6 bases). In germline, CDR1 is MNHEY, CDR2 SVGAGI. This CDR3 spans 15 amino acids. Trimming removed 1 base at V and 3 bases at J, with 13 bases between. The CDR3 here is CASSYLGATFYEQYF. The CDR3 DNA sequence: TGTGCCAGCAGTTACTTGGGGGCAACCTTCTACGAGCAGTACTTC.

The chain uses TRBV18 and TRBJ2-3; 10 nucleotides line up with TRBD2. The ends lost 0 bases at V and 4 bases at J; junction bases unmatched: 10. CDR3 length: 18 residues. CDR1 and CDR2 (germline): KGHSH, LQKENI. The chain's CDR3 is CASSPPVKREGGADTQYF. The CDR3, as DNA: TGTGCCAGCTCACCACCGGTTAAGCGGGAGGGAGGGGCAGATACGCAGTATTTT.

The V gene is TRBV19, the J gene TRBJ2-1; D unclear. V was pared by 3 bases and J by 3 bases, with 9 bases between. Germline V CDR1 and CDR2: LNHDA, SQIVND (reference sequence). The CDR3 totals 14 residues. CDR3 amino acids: CASSMSSFYNEQFF. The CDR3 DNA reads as TGTGCCAGTAGTATGTCCTCCTTCTACAATGAGCAGTTCTTC.

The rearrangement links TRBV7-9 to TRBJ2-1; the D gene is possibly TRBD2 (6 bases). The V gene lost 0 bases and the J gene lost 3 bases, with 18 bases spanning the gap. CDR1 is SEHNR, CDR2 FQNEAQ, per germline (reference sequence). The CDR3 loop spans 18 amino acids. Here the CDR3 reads CASSLAKEAGPRYNEQFF. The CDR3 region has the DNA TGTGCCAGCAGCTTAGCGAAGGAGGCGGGACCGCGCTACAATGAGCAGTTCTTC.

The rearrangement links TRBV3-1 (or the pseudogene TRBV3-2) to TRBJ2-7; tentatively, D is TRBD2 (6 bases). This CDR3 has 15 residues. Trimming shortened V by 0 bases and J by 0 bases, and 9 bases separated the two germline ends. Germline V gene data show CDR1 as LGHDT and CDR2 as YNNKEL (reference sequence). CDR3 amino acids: CASSQESRGSYEQYF. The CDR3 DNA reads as TGTGCCAGCAGCCAAGAATCGCGGGGCTCCTACGAGCAGTACTTC.

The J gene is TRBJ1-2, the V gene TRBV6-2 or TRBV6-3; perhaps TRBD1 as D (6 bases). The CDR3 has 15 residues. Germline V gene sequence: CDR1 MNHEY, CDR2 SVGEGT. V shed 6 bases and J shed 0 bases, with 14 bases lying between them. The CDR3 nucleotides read TGTGCCAGCAGCGCCCCGGCAGGGGCTAACTATGGCTACACCTTC. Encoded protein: CASSAPAGANYGYTF.

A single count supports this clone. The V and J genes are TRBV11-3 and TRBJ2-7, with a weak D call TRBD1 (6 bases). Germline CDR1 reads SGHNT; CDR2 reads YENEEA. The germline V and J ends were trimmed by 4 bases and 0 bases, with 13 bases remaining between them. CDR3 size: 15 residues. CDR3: CASSSHRASSYEQYF. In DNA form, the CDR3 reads TGTGCCAGCAGCTCCCACAGGGCTAGCTCCTACGAGCAGTACTTC.

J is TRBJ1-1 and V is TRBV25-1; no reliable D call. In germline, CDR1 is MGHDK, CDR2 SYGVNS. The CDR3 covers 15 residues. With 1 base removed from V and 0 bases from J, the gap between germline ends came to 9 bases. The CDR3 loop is CASSELSSMNTEAFF. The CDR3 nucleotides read TGTGCCAGCAGTGAATTGTCATCAATGAACACTGAAGCTTTCTTT.

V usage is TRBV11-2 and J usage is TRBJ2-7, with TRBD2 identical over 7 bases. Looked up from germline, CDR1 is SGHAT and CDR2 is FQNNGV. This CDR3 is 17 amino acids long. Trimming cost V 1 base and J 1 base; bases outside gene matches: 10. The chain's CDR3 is CASSLAGGKALSYEQYF. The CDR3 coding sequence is TGTGCCAGCAGCTTAGCGGGAGGCAAGGCCCTTTCCTACGAGCAGTACTTC.

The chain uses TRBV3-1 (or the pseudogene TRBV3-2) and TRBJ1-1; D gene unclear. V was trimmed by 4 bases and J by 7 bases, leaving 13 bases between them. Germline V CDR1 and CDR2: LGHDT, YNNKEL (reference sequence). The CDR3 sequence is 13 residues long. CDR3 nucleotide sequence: TGTGCCAGCAGCCGAGGATTAGTCCATGAAGCTTTCTTT. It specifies CASSRGLVHEAFF.

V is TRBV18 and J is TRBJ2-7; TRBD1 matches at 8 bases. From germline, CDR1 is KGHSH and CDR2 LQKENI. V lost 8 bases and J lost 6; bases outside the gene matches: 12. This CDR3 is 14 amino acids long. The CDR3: CASAGQASLSEQYF. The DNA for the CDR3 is TGTGCCAGCGCGGGACAGGCGTCCCTCTCCGAGCAGTACTTC.

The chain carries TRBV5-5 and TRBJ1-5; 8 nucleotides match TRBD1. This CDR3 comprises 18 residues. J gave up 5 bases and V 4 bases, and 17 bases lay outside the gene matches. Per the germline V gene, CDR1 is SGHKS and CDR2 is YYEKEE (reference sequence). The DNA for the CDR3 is TGTGCCAGCAGCAAGGTAGCGGCAGGGGGCTTAAGCTATCAGCCCCAGCATTTT. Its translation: CASSKVAAGGLSYQPQHF.